This TCR beta chain was recovered during a study of T-cell memory formation after mild COVID-19. Whole-study findings and limits: For second-wave clones that peaked at day 37, SARS-CoV-2 specificity went unverified. Some clones that responded turned up in pre-infection memory, which suggests that cross-reactive memory joined in.

5'RACE with constant-segment primers yielded barcoded, UMI-tagged TCR alpha and TCR beta cDNA libraries. TCRdb re-called the 5' RACE reads with MiXCR, one entry per CDR3 protein. The sample carries 150,000 to 200,000 distinct CDR3 sequences, roughly 11% recorded once. Germline V gene data show CDR1 as DFQATT and CDR2 as SNEGSKA (reference sequence). CDR3 size: 15 residues. Trimming took 6 bases from V and 5 from J; bases not matched to a gene: 11. The sample holds a few counts of this clonotype. What it binds is not known. The source material was PBMCs or a T cell subset sorted from them (not recorded which). This sequence joins TRBV20-1 and TRBJ1-5, with 9 bases that match TRBD1. This receptor was obtained from a man aged 18 to 30 who had mild COVID-19 (a few samples of this study predate the infection). Cell type and time point are not known. The CDR3: CSAVRDRAGDQPQHF. The CDR3 DNA is TGCAGTGCGGTCCGGGACAGGGCGGGGGATCAGCCCCAGCATTTT.